One sample yielded the 19 T cell receptor beta chains listed below, sequenced in a study of cytomegalovirus exposure and HLA in healthy donors. A multiplex PCR was run with 60 Vbeta primers and 13 Jbeta primers. The table came from immunoSEQ multiplex PCR; TCRdb's copy has only in-frame clones and leaves some out. The data hold roughly 100,000 clones, with approximately 79% observed a single time. The specimen was PBMCs. The receptors were sampled from a man in his forties or fifties in good health and CMV-seropositive.

The chain employs TRBV5-1 and TRBJ2-7; a weak D match, TRBD2 (5 bases). The CDR3 spans 14 residues. Per the germline V gene, CDR1 is SGHRS and CDR2 is YFSETQ. V lost 3 bases to trimming and J lost 7 bases, with 17 bases between them. The CDR3 DNA is TGCGCCAGCAGCTCCCGGACTGACCCCTTTGAGCAGTACTTC. Its translation is CASSSRTDPFEQYF.

The chain recombines TRBV7-9 with TRBJ1-4; D not certain. The ends were cut back, 1 base at V and 0 bases at J, with 9 bases in the middle. The germline gives CDR1 SEHNR, CDR2 FQNEAQ (reference sequence). This CDR3 is built from 16 residues. The CDR3 DNA reads TGTGCCAGCAGCTTAGACGGAACAGCAACTAATGAAAAACTGTTTTTT. Translating gives CASSLDGTATNEKLFF.

The chain uses TRBV11-1 and TRBJ2-3; D possibly corresponds to TRBD2 (6 bases). V lost 4 bases to trimming and J lost 1 base, with 12 bases between them. The CDR3 runs 15 residues. Germline CDR1 is SGHAT and CDR2 is FQDESV (reference sequence). The CDR3 loop is CASSYSGARTDTQYF. CDR3 DNA: TGTGCCAGCAGCTACTCGGGAGCCCGCACAGATACGCAGTATTTT.

This rearrangement joins TRBV7-9 to TRBJ2-7, with no clear D. This CDR3 comprises 13 residues. V was clipped by 8 bases and J by 0 bases, with 11 bases between them. Germline V lookup: CDR1 SEHNR, CDR2 FQNEAQ (reference sequence). The CDR3 coding sequence is TGTGCCAGCGGCCAATTTACCTCCTACGAGCAGTACTTC. It yields the protein CASGQFTSYEQYF. Filled out from reference TRBV7-9 and TRBJ2-7, the complete variable domain reads DTGVSQNPRHKITKRGQNVTFRCDPISEHNRLYWYRQTLGQGPEFLTYFQNEAQLEKSRLLSDRFSAERPKGSFSTLEIQRTEQGDSAMYLCASGQFTSYEQYFGPGTRLTVT.

The genes are TRBV28 and TRBJ1-3; D is undetermined. Germline CDR1 and CDR2: MDHEN and SYDVKM. The CDR3 contains 12 residues. Deletions cut 4 bases from V and 2 bases from J, with 3 bases between. For the CDR3, the DNA is TGTGCCAGCAGTTCAGCTGGAAACACCATATATTTT. Encoded protein: CASSSAGNTIYF.

V usage is TRBV11-3 and J usage is TRBJ2-2, with 8 bases that match TRBD2. The CDR3 length is 15 residues. Germline loops: CDR1 SGHNT, CDR2 YENEEA. V shed 5 bases and J 0 bases; nucleotides not matched to a gene: 2. CDR3 DNA: TGTGCCAGCAGCCCGGGGGGGGCGAACACCGGGGAGCTGTTTTTT. Encoded protein: CASSPGGANTGELFF.

The chain uses TRBV28 and TRBJ2-1; D possibly corresponds to TRBD2 (6 bases). V shed 10 bases and J shed 4 bases, with 20 bases lying between them. Germline lookup yields CDR1 MDHEN and CDR2 SYDVKM. The CDR3 runs 15 residues. CDR3 nucleotide sequence: TGTGCCACCAGACTAGACACTCCTCGATACAATGAGCAGTTCTTC. Its protein product is CATRLDTPRYNEQFF. Together with reference TRBV28 and TRBJ2-1, the CDR3 gives the full variable domain: DVKVTQSSRYLVKRTGEKVFLECVQDMDHENMFWYRQDPGLGLRLIYFSYDVKMKEKGDIPEGYSVSREKKERFSLILESASTNQTSMYLCATRLDTPRYNEQFFGPGTRLTVL.

Comments on this clone: One end of the junction varies from germline; a read error may be responsible. The V gene is TRBV7-9, the J gene TRBJ2-5, with 14 bases that match TRBD2. Looked up from germline, CDR1 is SEHNR and CDR2 is FQNEAQ (reference sequence). The CDR3 is 17 residues long. CDR3 residues: CSSSLALGLAGEETQYF. DNA for the CDR3: TGTTCCAGCAGCTTAGCCTTGGGACTAGCGGGAGAAGAGACCCAGTACTTC.

The CDR3 reads CASSLGDRGRLTDTQYF. Written as DNA, the CDR3 is TGCGCCAGCAGCCTAGGGGACAGGGGGCGCCTCACAGATACGCAGTATTTT. This rearrangement joins TRBV5-1 to TRBJ2-3; 12 bases are shared with TRBD1. V gave up 4 bases and J gave up 2 bases; unmatched junction bases: 8. The CDR3 consists of 17 residues. Germline V CDR1 and CDR2: SGHRS, YFSETQ.

This chain connects TRBV19 to TRBJ1-5; D gene uncertain. The germline CDR1 and CDR2 sequences are LNHDA and SQIVND (reference sequence). This CDR3 has 12 residues. Trimming pared 6 bases from V and 7 bases from J, leaving 10 bases between. CDR3 DNA: TGTGCCAGTAGCTTATACGGGCAGCCCCAGCATTTT. Protein sequence: CASSLYGQPQHF.

This chain joins TRBV30 and TRBJ1-1; D not resolved. The CDR3 consists of 13 residues. Germline values: CDR1 GTSNPN, CDR2 SVGIG (reference sequence). V lost 0 bases and J 1 base, leaving 6 bases between the germline ends. The CDR3 region has the DNA TGTGCCTGGAGTGTACGAGCGAACACTGAAGCTTTCTTT. This gives the protein CAWSVRANTEAFF.

This chain joins TRBV5-4 and TRBJ2-6; possibly TRBD2 for D (7 bases). V lost 0 bases and J lost 4, with 14 bases in between. Germline lookup yields CDR1 SGHNT and CDR2 YYREEE (reference sequence). The CDR3 loop spans 17 amino acids. The CDR3 coding sequence is TGTGCCAGCAGCTTGGCCACCGGGGGGCTCGGGGCCAACGTCCTGACTTTC. Translated, it gives CASSLATGGLGANVLTF. Full variable domain (rest looked up from reference TRBV5-4 and TRBJ2-6): ETGVTQSPTHLIKTRGQQVTLRCSSQSGHNTVSWYQQALGQGPQFIFQYYREEENGRGNFPPRFSGLQFPNYSSELNVNALELDDSALYLCASSLATGGLGANVLTFGAGSRLTVL.

The chain joins TRBV7-9 to TRBJ2-7; 8 nucleotides match TRBD1. From germline, CDR1 is SEHNR and CDR2 FQNEAQ (reference sequence). The CDR3 runs to 14 residues. The J segment lost 3 bases and the V segment lost 8 bases, leaving 9 bases of the junction unmatched. This chain's CDR3 is CASGIGQGGYEQYF. The CDR3 bases are TGTGCCAGCGGCATCGGACAGGGTGGCTACGAGCAGTACTTC.

V is TRBV19 and J is TRBJ2-1; 11 nucleotides agree with TRBD2. Trimming removed 6 bases from V and 12 bases from J; junction bases left unmatched: 4. CDR3 size: 12 residues. Germline V gene sequence: CDR1 LNHDA, CDR2 SQIVND (reference sequence). The CDR3 is CASSLAGGWQFF. In DNA, the CDR3 is TGTGCCAGTAGCCTAGCGGGAGGTTGGCAGTTCTTC.

The V and J genes are TRBV14 and TRBJ2-7, with D possibly TRBD1 on 6 matching bases. Germline CDR1 reads SGHDN; CDR2 reads FVKESK. The germline V and J ends were trimmed by 4 bases and 0 bases, with 10 bases remaining between them. CDR3 length: 14 amino acids. In DNA form, the CDR3 reads TGTGCCAGCAGCCTGCGACAGGACTCCTACGAGCAGTACTTC. The encoded protein is CASSLRQDSYEQYF.

This clone has more than one count but fewer than ten. The J gene is TRBJ2-6, the V gene TRBV11-3, with 7 bases aligning to TRBD1. CDR1 is SGHNT and CDR2 is YENEEA in the germline V gene. This CDR3 region has 15 residues. V gave up 4 bases and J gave up 2 bases; unmatched junction bases: 2. CDR3 bases: TGTGCCAGCAGCTCAACAGGGGCTGGGGCCAACGTCCTGACTTTC. It specifies CASSSTGAGANVLTF.

The CDR3 region is CASSASGVPYEQYF. The CDR3 DNA sequence: TGCGCCAGCAGCGCAAGCGGGGTACCCTACGAGCAGTACTTC. The chain combines TRBV5-1 with TRBJ2-7, with 7 bases lining up with TRBD2. Germline assignment: CDR1 SGHRS and CDR2 YFSETQ. This CDR3 has 14 residues. The V segment lost 4 bases and the J segment 2 bases; nucleotides outside the gene matches: 6.

The chain joins TRBV13 to TRBJ2-1, with D maybe TRBD2 (6 bases). Germline lookup yields CDR1 PRHDT and CDR2 FYEKMQ (reference sequence). The CDR3 has 15 residues. V shed 3 bases and J shed 3 bases, with 12 bases lying between them. CDR3 DNA sequence: TGTGCCAGCAGCTTGGGACGGGAGTTCTACAATGAGCAGTTCTTC. Translation: CASSLGREFYNEQFF.

The genes are TRBV5-1 and TRBJ2-5, with 7 bases fitting TRBD1. Germline CDR1 reads SGHRS; CDR2 reads YFSETQ. The CDR3 is made up of 16 amino acids. The J segment lost 4 bases and the V segment lost 3 bases, leaving 12 bases of the junction unmatched. In nucleotides, the CDR3 is TGCGCCAGCAGCTCGTCCCGGGACAGTTACGGAGAGACCCAGTACTTC. Protein sequence: CASSSSRDSYGETQYF. Combining the CDR3 with reference TRBV5-1 and TRBJ2-5 gives the whole variable domain KAGVTQTPRYLIKTRGQQVTLSCSPISGHRSVSWYQQTPGQGLQFLFEYFSETQRNKGNFPGRFSGRQFSNSRSEMNVSTLELGDSALYLCASSSSRDSYGETQYFGPGTRLLVL.